Listed below are T cell receptor beta chains from one sample, sequenced in a study of T cells after yellow fever vaccination. Via MiXCR, TCRdb re-called the 5' RACE reads, giving one row per CDR3 protein. Among approximately 600,000 distinct CDR3 sequences listed, approximately 13% were seen once. Sequencing used PBMCs, obtained on the day of the yellow fever booster vaccination. These receptors all stem from a man aged 25-40 years who received the YFV17D yellow fever vaccine. The CDR3 runs from the conserved cysteine through the conserved F or W. Fields, in order: clone size, J gene, D gene, V gene, CDR3 DNA, CDR3 protein. A D gene is named only where the DNA matches it firmly. The listing skips clone size in some rows; elsewhere it reads once, few, many or a size class.

few TRBJ2-3 TRBD1 TRBV5-6 TGTGCCAGCAGCTTGCTTCGGACAGGGGATGCAGATACGCAGTATTTT CASSLLRTGDADTQYF
NA TRBJ1-2 NA TRBV7-9 TGTGCCAGCAGCTCGGTAAACTATGGCTACACCTTC CASSSVNYGYTF
few TRBJ2-1 TRBD2 TRBV7-3 TGTGCCAGCAGCCCTAATCTAGCGGGAGGCCTTTACAATGAGCAGTTCTTC CASSPNLAGGLYNEQFF
few TRBJ2-1 NA TRBV7-2 TGTGCCAGCAGCTCTTTAGGAGTCTTTGTTGAGCAGTTCTTC CASSSLGVFVEQFF
many TRBJ2-1 TRBD2 TRBV20-1 TGCAGTGCTAGACTAGCGGGACTTTACAATGAGCAGTTCTTC CSARLAGLYNEQFF
many TRBJ2-7 NA TRBV18 TGTGCCAGCTCACCCCCGGCCACCGGCGAGCAGTACTTC CASSPPATGEQYF
few TRBJ2-7 TRBD2 TRBV20-1 TGCAGTGCCAAGGCGGGGGGCTATAACGAGCAGTACTTC CSAKAGGYNEQYF
NA TRBJ2-7 NA TRBV20-1 TGCAGTGCCGTACAGGCGCGGCACCCCTACGAGCAGTACTTC CSAVQARHPYEQYF
NA TRBJ2-5 TRBD2 TRBV9 TGTGCCAGCAGCGGCTCTAGCGGCATGGCGGAGACCCAGTACTTC CASSGSSGMAETQYF
NA TRBJ1-4 TRBD1 TRBV28 TGTGCCAGCAGTTTAGTTTCCAGGGGGGATGAAAAACTGTTTTTT CASSLVSRGDEKLFF
NA TRBJ2-3 NA TRBV24-1 TGTGCCACAGCGGCCCCGGCGGGTGATACGCAGTATTTT CATAAPAGDTQYF
NA TRBJ2-5 NA TRBV20-1 TGCAGTGCTAGCCACGGACCAGCTAGCGCGCAGACCCAGTACTTC CSASHGPASAQTQYF
NA TRBJ2-5 NA TRBV7-2 TGTGCCAGCAGCTCCCGGCCGGGGTCGGGAGAGACCCAGTACTTC CASSSRPGSGETQYF
NA TRBJ2-2 NA TRBV5-1 TGCGCCAGCGGGGGCTTTACAGCAAACACCGGGGAGCTGTTTTTT CASGGFTANTGELFF
NA TRBJ2-5 TRBD2 TRBV5-5 TGTGCCAGCAGCCTCGCGACGGGACTAGCGGCTTCTCAGACCCAGTACTTC CASSLATGLAASQTQYF
few TRBJ2-7 TRBD1 TRBV7-2 TGTGCCAGCAGCCTGAGGCCGGGACAGGGGACCTACGAGCAGTACTTC CASSLRPGQGTYEQYF
NA TRBJ2-1 TRBD2 TRBV5-4 TGTGCCAGCAGCTTTATCGCCGGGACTACGGGTGAGCAGTTCTTC CASSFIAGTTGEQFF
NA TRBJ2-2 TRBD2 TRBV6-1 TGTGCCAGCAGGACGACTAGCGGGAGATCAGGGGAGCTGTTTTTT CASRTTSGRSGELFF
NA TRBJ1-4 NA TRBV5-8 TGTGCCAGCAGCTTGCTAGGGGGAAAACTGTTTTTT CASSLLGGKLFF
few TRBJ2-3 TRBD2 TRBV11-2 TGTGCCAGCAGCGTTCGACTAGCGGGGTACACAGATACGCAGTATTTT CASSVRLAGYTDTQYF
few TRBJ2-7 NA TRBV20-1 TGCAGTGCTAGTCCCTTGCTCCGGGAGCAGTACTTC CSASPLLREQYF
NA TRBJ2-5 NA TRBV5-1 TGCGCCAGCAGCTTGATCCAGCCCCAAGAGACCCAGTACTTC CASSLIQPQETQYF
NA TRBJ1-3 TRBD1 TRBV15 TGTGCCACCAGCAGGTCGGACAGGGGGTTCAACACCATATATTTT CATSRSDRGFNTIYF
NA TRBJ1-4 NA TRBV12-3/TRBV12-4 TGTGCCAGCAGTCCAGGGATTCTAAGGGAAAAACTGTTTTTT CASSPGILREKLFF
NA TRBJ2-3 NA TRBV7-2 TGTGCCAGCAGCCCTCAGAACCACCCCACAGATACGCAGTATTTT CASSPQNHPTDTQYF
NA TRBJ2-3 TRBD2 TRBV3-1 TGTGCCAGCAGCCAAGATAGGTCAAGCGGGAGGGAATCAGATACGCAGTATTTT CASSQDRSSGRESDTQYF
few TRBJ2-3 TRBD1 TRBV7-6 TGTGCCAGCACCCCGAATGTAGGGGGCATCGATACGCAGTATTTT CASTPNVGGIDTQYF
many TRBJ1-1 TRBD1 TRBV12-3/TRBV12-4 TGTGCCAGCAGGGACAGGGCGAACACTGAAGCTTTCTTT CASRDRANTEAFF
NA TRBJ1-5 NA TRBV30 TGTGCCTGGAGCAACCCCAGGGGAGGTGGGGGCAATCAGCCCCAGCATTTT CAWSNPRGGGGNQPQHF
many TRBJ1-5 TRBD1 TRBV5-5 TGTGCCAGCAGCTCCCTAGTCTTGACAGGGGGCCATCAGCCCCAGCATTTT CASSSLVLTGGHQPQHF
few TRBJ2-7 NA TRBV20-1 TGCAGTGTTGTGTACTCCTACGAGCAGTACTTC CSVVYSYEQYF